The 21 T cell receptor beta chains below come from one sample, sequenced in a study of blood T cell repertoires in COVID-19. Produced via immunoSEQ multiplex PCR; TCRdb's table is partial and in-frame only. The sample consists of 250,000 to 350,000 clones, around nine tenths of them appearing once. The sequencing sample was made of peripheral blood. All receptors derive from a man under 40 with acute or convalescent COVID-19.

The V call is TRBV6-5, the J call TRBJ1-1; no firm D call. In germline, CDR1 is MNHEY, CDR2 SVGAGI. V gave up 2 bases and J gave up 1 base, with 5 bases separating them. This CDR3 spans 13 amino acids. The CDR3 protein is CASSYARNTEAFF. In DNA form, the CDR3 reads TGTGCCAGCAGTTACGCCAGGAACACTGAAGCTTTCTTT.

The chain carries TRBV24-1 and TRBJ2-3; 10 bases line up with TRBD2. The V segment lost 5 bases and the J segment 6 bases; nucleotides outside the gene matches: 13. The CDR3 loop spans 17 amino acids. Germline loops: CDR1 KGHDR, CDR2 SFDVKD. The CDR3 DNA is TGTGCCACCAGTGCAAGCCGAAGCGGGAGGGGAAAGGATACGCAGTATTTT. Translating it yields CATSASRSGRGKDTQYF.

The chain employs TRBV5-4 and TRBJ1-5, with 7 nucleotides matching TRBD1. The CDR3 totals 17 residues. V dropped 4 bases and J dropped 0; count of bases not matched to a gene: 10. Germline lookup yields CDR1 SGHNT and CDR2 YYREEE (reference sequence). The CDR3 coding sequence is TGTGCCAGCAGCACCAACAGGGGCCACTATAGCAATCAGCCCCAGCATTTT. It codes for CASSTNRGHYSNQPQHF.

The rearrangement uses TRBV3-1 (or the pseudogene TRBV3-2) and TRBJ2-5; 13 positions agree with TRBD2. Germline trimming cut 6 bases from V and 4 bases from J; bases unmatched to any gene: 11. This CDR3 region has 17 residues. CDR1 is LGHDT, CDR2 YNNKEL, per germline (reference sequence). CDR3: CASSIPGLAGWGETQYF. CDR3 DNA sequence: TGTGCCAGCAGTATTCCGGGACTAGCGGGATGGGGAGAGACCCAGTACTTC.

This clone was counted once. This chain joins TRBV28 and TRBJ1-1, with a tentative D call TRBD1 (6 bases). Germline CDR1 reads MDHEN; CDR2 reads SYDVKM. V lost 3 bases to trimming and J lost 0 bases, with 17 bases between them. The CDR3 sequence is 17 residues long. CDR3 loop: CASSFGKGVWVNTEAFF. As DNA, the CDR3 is TGTGCCAGCAGTTTCGGGAAGGGGGTTTGGGTGAACACTGAAGCTTTCTTT. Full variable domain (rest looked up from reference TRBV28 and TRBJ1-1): DVKVTQSSRYLVKRTGEKVFLECVQDMDHENMFWYRQDPGLGLRLIYFSYDVKMKEKGDIPEGYSVSREKKERFSLILESASTNQTSMYLCASSFGKGVWVNTEAFFGQGTRLTVV.

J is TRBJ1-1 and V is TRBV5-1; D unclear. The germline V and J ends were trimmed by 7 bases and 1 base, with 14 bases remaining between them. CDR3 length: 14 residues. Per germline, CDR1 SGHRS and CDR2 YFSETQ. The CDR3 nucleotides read TGCGCCAGCGAGGAGGGCGTAGGGAACACTGAAGCTTTCTTT. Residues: CASEEGVGNTEAFF.

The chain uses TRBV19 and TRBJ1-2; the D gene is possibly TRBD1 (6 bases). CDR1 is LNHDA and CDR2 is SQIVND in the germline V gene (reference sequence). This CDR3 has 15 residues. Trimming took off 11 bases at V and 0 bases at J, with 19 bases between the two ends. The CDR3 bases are TGTGCCGCAGGATCTTTGACAGGACCTAACTATGGCTACACCTTC. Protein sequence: CAAGSLTGPNYGYTF.

The CDR3 here is CASSLAGARGNTIYF. DNA of the CDR3: TGTGCCAGCAGCTTAGCGGGGGCGCGAGGAAACACCATATATTTT. The chain uses TRBV7-2 and TRBJ1-3, with D possibly matching TRBD1 (6 bases). Between the trimmed V and J ends, which lost 0 bases and 4 bases, there was a span of 10 bases. The CDR3 has 15 residues. Germline lookup yields CDR1 SGHTA and CDR2 FQGNSA. Based on the CDR3 plus reference TRBV7-2 and TRBJ1-3, the full variable domain is GAGVSQSPSNKVTEKGKDVELRCDPISGHTALYWYRQSLGQGLEFLIYFQGNSAPDKSGLPSDRFSAERTGGSVSTLTIQRTQQEDSAVYLCASSLAGARGNTIYFGEGSWLTVV.

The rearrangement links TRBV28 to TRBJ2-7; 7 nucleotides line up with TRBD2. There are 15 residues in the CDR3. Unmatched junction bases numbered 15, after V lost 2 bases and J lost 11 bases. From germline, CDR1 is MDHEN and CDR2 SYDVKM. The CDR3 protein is CASSLGGGPSGPKYF. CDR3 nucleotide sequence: TGTGCCAGCAGTTTAGGGGGAGGGCCTAGCGGTCCTAAGTACTTC.

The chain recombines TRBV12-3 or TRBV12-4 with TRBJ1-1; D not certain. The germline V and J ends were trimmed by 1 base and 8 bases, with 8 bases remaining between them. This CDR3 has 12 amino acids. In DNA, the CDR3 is TGTGCCAGCAGTTTAGGAGGGTCCGAAGCTTTCTTT. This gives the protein CASSLGGSEAFF.

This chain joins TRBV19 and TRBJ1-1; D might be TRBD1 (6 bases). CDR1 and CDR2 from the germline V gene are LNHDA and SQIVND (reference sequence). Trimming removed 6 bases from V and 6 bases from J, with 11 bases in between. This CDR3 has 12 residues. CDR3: CASRKQGSEAFF. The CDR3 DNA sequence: TGTGCCAGTAGGAAACAGGGCTCTGAAGCTTTCTTT.

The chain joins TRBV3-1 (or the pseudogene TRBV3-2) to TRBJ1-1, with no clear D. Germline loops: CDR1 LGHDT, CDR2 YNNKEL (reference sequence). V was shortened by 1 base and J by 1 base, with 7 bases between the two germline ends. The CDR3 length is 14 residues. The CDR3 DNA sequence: TGTGCCAGCAGCCAAGGACGGAGGAACACTGAAGCTTTCTTT. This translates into CASSQGRRNTEAFF.

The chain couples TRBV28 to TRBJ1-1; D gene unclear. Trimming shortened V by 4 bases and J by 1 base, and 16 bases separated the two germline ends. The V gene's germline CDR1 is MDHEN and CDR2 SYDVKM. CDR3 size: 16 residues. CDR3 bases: TGTGCCAGCAGTTCCGGAGGAGAGAGCCCGAACACTGAAGCTTTCTTT. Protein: CASSSGGESPNTEAFF.

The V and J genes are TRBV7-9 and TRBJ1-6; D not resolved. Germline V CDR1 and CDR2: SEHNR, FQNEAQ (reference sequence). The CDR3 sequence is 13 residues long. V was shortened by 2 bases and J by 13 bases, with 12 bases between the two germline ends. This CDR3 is CASSLPTPGPLHF. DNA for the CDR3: TGTGCCAGCAGCTTACCCACCCCAGGCCCCCTCCACTTT.

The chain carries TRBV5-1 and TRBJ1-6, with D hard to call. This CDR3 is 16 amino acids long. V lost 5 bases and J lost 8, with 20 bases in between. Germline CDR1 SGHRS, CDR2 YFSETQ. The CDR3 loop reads CASRLSLESSYSPLHF. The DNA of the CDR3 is TGCGCCAGCAGACTCTCTCTAGAGAGCTCCTATTCACCCCTCCACTTT.

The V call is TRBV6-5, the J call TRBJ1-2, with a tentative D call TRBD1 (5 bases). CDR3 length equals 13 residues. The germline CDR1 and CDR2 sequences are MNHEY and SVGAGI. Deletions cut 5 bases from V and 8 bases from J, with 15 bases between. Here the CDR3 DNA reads TGTGCCAGCAGTCAAATGGAGGGGCGCGGCTACACCTTC. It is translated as CASSQMEGRGYTF.

CDR3 sequence (DNA): TGTGCCAGTAGTATATACAGGGGGTCCCACGAGCAGTACTTC. As protein: CASSIYRGSHEQYF. This rearrangement joins TRBV19 to TRBJ2-7; TRBD1 agrees at 8 bases. Germline trimming cut 2 bases from V and 5 bases from J; bases unmatched to any gene: 5. The CDR3 extends over 14 amino acids. Germline V gene lookup returns CDR1 LNHDA and CDR2 SQIVND (reference sequence).

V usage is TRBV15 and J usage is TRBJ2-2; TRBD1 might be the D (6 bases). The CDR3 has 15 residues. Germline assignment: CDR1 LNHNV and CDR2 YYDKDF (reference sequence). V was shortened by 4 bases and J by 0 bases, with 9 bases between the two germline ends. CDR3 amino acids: CATSNDRTNTGELFF. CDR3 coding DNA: TGTGCCACCAGCAACGACAGGACGAACACCGGGGAGCTGTTTTTT.

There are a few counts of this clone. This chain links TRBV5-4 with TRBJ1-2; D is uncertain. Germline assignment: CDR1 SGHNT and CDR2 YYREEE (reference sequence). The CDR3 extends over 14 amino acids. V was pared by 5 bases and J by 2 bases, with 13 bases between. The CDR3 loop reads CASSSLGQNYGYTF. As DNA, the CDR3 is TGTGCCAGCAGTTCCCTTGGGCAGAACTATGGCTACACCTTC.

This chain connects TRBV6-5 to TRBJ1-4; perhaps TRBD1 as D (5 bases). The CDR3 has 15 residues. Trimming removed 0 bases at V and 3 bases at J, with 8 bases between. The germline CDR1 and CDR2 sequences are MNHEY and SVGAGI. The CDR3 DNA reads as TGTGCCAGCAGTTACTCGCGGGGGGCTAATGAAAAACTGTTTTTT. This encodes CASSYSRGANEKLFF.

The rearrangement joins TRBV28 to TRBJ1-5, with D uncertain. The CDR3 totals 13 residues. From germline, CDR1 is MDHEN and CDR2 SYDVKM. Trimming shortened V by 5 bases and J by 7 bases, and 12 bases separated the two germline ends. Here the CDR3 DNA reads TGTGCCAGCAGTCCTGATACCTACCAGCCCCAGCATTTT. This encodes CASSPDTYQPQHF.